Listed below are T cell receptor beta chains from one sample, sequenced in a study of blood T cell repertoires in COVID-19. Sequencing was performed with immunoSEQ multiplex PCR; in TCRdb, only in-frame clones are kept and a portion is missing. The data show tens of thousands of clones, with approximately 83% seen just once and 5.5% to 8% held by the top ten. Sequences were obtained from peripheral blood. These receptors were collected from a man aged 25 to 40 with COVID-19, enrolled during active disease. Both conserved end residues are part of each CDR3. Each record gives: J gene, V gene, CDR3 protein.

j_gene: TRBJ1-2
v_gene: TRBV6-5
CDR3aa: CAGSGTVNYGYTF

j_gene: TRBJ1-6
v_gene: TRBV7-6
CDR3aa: CASSLVEGAHSPLHF

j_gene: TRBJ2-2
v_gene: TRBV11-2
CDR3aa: CASRQTSGRAGELFF

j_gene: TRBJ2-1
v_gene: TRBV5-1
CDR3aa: CASSLVTSGTNEQFF

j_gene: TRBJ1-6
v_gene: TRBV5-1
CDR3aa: CASSIQGIGNSPLHF

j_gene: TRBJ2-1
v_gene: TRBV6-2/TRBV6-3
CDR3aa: CASSLRARGEYNEQFF

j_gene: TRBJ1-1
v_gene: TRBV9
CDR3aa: CASSGGQAYTEAFF

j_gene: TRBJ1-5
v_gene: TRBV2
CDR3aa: CASSVELDQPQHF

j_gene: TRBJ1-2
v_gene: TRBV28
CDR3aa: CASSFGEAYGYTF

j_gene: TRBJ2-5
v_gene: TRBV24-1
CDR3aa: CATSDLGSGRETQYF

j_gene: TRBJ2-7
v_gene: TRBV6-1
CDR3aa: CASSELRQGKYEQYF

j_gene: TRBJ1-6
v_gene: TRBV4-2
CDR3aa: CASSQVGRENSPLHF

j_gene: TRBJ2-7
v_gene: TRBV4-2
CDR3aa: CASNRDSGTGYYEQYF

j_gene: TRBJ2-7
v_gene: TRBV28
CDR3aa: CASSTSGRDRGAEQYF

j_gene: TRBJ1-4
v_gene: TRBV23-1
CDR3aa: CASGDNCEKLFF

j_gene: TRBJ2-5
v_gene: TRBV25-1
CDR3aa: CASRTEETQYF

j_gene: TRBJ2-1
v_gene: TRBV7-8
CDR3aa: CASRQTRSSYNEQFF

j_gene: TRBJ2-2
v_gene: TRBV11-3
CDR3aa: CASSSVAPGRSGELFF

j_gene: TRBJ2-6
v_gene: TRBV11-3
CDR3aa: CASSLEVGGRVIFGANVLTF

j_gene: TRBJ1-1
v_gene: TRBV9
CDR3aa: CASSVTGNTEAFF

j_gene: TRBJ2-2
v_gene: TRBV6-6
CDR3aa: CASSYSLPGSPGELFF

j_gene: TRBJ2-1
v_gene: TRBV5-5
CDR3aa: CASRPRTGGGDEQFF

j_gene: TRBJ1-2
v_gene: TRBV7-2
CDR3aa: CASRLQGGGYTF

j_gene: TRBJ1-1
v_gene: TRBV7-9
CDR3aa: CASSFSGNTEAFF

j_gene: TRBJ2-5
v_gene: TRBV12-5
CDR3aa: CASAGTNLETQYF

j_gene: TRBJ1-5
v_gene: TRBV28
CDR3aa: CASSDRLSNQPQHF

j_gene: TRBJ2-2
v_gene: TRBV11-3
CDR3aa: CASSLAGGISGELFF

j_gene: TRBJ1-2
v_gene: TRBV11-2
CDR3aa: CASRSPGTGSRRDGYTF

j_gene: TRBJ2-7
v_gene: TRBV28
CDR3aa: CASSYLTRSVSEQYF

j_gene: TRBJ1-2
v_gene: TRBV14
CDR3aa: CASSQSGINYGYTF

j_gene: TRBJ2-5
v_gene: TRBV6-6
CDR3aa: CASSPRETQYF

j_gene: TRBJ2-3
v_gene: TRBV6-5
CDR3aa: CASSLSGDTQYF

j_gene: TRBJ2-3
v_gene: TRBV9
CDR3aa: CASSETHRSDTQYF

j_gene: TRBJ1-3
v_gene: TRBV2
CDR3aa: CASSFGQGRTGNTIYF

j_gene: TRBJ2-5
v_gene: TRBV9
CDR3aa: CASSVEGLSETQYF

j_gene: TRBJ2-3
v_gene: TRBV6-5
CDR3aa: CASRPNRGDTQYF

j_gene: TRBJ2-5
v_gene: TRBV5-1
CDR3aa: CASSIELAEQETQYF